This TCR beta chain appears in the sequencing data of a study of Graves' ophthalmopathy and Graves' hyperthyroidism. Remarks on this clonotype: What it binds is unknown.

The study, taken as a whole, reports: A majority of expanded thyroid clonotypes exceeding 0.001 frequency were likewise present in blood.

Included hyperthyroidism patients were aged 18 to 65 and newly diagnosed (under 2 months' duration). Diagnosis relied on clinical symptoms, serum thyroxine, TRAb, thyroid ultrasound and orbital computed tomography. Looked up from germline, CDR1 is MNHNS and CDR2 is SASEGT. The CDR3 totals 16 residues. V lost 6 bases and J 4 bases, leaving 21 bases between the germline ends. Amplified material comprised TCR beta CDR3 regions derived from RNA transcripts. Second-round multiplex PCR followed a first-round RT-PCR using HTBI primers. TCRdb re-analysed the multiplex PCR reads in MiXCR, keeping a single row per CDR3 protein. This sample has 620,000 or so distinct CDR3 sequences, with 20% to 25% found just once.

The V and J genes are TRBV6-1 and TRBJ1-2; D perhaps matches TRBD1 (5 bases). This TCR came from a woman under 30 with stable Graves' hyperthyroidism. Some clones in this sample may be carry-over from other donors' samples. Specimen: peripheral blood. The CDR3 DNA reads TGTGCCAGCAGGCCCCCGGGGCGCATTTTGGGCTATGGCTACACCTTC. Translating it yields CASRPPGRILGYGYTF.